The 14 T cell receptor beta chains below were found in one sample sequenced in a study of T cell repertoires in cytomegalovirus infection. MiXCR, run by TCRdb on the reads, gives a single entry per CDR3 protein. The repertoire has approximately 180,000 distinct CDR3 sequences, about 15% of them found once; the top ten carry roughly 24%. Specimen: CD8+ T cells from PBMCs. The receptors were sampled from a human donor in good health (CMV status not recorded). Some clones in this sample may be carry-over from other donors' samples.

The rearrangement joins TRBV6-5 to TRBJ2-5; TRBD2 aligns across 9 bases. Looked up from germline, CDR1 is MNHEY and CDR2 is SVGAGI. After removal of 7 bases from V and 7 bases from J, the junction contained 4 bases not matched to a gene. The CDR3 covers 12 residues. In DNA, the CDR3 is TGTGCCAGCAACAAAGCGGGAGGGACCCAGTACTTC. It is translated as CASNKAGGTQYF.

Details on this clonotype: At one end the junction does not follow the germline gene, possibly because of a read error. The V call is TRBV6-1, the J call TRBJ2-4; D gene uncertain. Germline V gene lookup returns CDR1 MNHNS and CDR2 SASEGT. The CDR3 has 16 amino acids. CDR3 sequence (DNA): TGTGACAGCAGTGAATGGGATATCGCCCCACAGTACATTCAGTACTTC. It specifies CDSSEWDIAPQYIQYF.

This clonotype was detected a few times. The chain uses TRBV7-6 and TRBJ1-2; no definite D call. Trimming took off 1 base at V and 6 bases at J, with 15 bases between the two ends. This CDR3 comprises 15 residues. Germline CDR1 SGHVS, CDR2 FNYEAQ. The CDR3 spells CASSLGGPRVDGYTF. DNA for the CDR3: TGTGCCAGCAGCTTAGGCGGACCAAGAGTGGATGGCTACACCTTC.

The genes are TRBV7-2 and TRBJ1-1, with D perhaps TRBD1 (5 bases). CDR1 is SGHTA and CDR2 is FQGNSA in the germline V gene. CDR3 length: 15 residues. V was trimmed by 1 base and J by 1 base, leaving 10 bases between them. DNA for the CDR3: TGTGCCAGCAGCTTAGTTGGCGGACAGAACACTGAAGCTTTCTTT. Protein product: CASSLVGGQNTEAFF.

The chain joins TRBV6-6 to TRBJ2-5, with D possibly matching TRBD1 (7 bases). Trimming shortened V by 4 bases and J by 4 bases, and 19 bases separated the two germline ends. Germline CDR1 MNHNY, CDR2 SVGAGI (reference sequence). The CDR3 length is 16 residues. The CDR3 nucleotides read TGTGCCAGCAGTTCCCGGACAGGAGGGGCTTTAGAGACCCAGTACTTC. It encodes CASSSRTGGALETQYF.

The rearrangement links TRBV13 to TRBJ2-7; 10 nucleotides agree with TRBD1. The length of the CDR3 is 15 residues. CDR1 is PRHDT, CDR2 FYEKMQ, per germline (reference sequence). Unmatched junction bases numbered 6, after V lost 4 bases and J lost 3 bases. CDR3 sequence: CASSYAGTGDYEQYF. The DNA for the CDR3 is TGTGCCAGCAGCTATGCCGGGACAGGGGACTACGAGCAGTACTTC.

V usage is TRBV7-2 and J usage is TRBJ2-7; no clear D. There are 13 residues in the CDR3. Trimming removed 5 bases from V and 0 bases from J, with 8 bases in between. Germline V gene lookup returns CDR1 SGHTA and CDR2 FQGNSA. CDR3 in amino acids: CASSPDTSYEQYF. The CDR3 DNA reads TGTGCCAGCAGCCCCGACACCTCCTACGAGCAGTACTTC.

This clonotype was detected only a few times. This sequence joins TRBV28 and TRBJ2-7; TRBD1 is a possible D gene (5 bases). Trimming shortened V by 4 bases and J by 0 bases, and 16 bases separated the two germline ends. There are 16 residues in the CDR3. Germline V gene sequence: CDR1 MDHEN, CDR2 SYDVKM. The DNA of the CDR3 is TGTGCCAGCAGTTCCGTCCGGCAGGGAAGCTCCTACGAGCAGTACTTC. Its protein product is CASSSVRQGSSYEQYF.

This clonotype was observed a few times. The chain has TRBV5-4 and TRBJ1-1; D remains unclear. CDR1 and CDR2 from the germline V gene are SGHNT and YYREEE (reference sequence). This CDR3 comprises 14 residues. The V end lost 0 bases, the J end lost 5 bases, and 11 bases lay between the germline ends. The CDR3 DNA is TGTGCCAGCAGCTTGGCCTTGAGGGTTACTGAAGCTTTCTTT. It specifies CASSLALRVTEAFF.

The rearrangement links TRBV27 to TRBJ1-1, with D unresolved. CDR1 is MNHEY and CDR2 is SMNVEV in the germline V gene (reference sequence). CDR3 size: 13 residues. The V end lost 6 bases, the J end lost 0 bases, and 8 bases lay between the germline ends. The CDR3 sequence is CASSTDLNTEAFF. The DNA for the CDR3 is TGTGCCAGCAGCACGGACCTGAACACTGAAGCTTTCTTT.

V usage is TRBV7-9 and J usage is TRBJ2-7; 7 bases are shared with TRBD2. V dropped 4 bases and J dropped 4; count of bases not matched to a gene: 13. The CDR3 is 16 amino acids. Germline lookup yields CDR1 SEHNR and CDR2 FQNEAQ (reference sequence). The CDR3 DNA follows: TGTGCCAGCAGCTCCACAGCGGGATCCAGGAGTTACGAGCAGTACTTC. This encodes CASSSTAGSRSYEQYF.

The chain has TRBV28 and TRBJ2-7; no clear D gene. Looked up from germline, CDR1 is MDHEN and CDR2 is SYDVKM. The germline V and J ends were trimmed by 7 bases and 5 bases, with 21 bases remaining between them. This CDR3 spans 15 amino acids. The CDR3 protein is CASILRAGRIDEQYF. CDR3 bases: TGTGCCAGCATATTAAGGGCAGGACGGATCGACGAGCAGTACTTC.

V is TRBV7-8 and J is TRBJ2-3; D unclear. The CDR3 contains 12 residues. Trimming cost V 6 bases and J 4 bases, with 8 bases left between them. Per the germline V gene, CDR1 is SGHVS and CDR2 is FQNEAQ. The CDR3 sequence is CASSSYPDTQYF. For the CDR3, the DNA is TGTGCCAGCAGTAGTTACCCAGATACGCAGTATTTT.

This clonotype was seen a few times. The V and J genes are TRBV4-3 and TRBJ2-7, with TRBD1 identical over 8 bases. The CDR3 has 17 residues. The V gene's germline CDR1 is LGHNA and CDR2 YSLEER. V shed 1 base, J shed 3 bases, and the junction held 11 bases outside the gene matches. The CDR3 nucleotides read TGCGCCAGCAGCCAAGCCGGACAGGGTGTGATGGACTACGAGCAGTACTTC. It codes for CASSQAGQGVMDYEQYF.